The next 14 T cell receptor beta chains were all read from a single sample in a study of human thymus T cells. Thymic samples were excised during corrective heart operations. Repertoires were generated with immunoSEQ multiplex PCR, while TCRdb's copy carries only in-frame clones and drops some. The sample has 86,000 or so clones; around 96% are singletons. Sequenced: thymus tissue. These receptors were obtained from a boy in the first two years of life with a congenital heart defect but otherwise immunologically healthy.

This clone was recorded only once. The V call is TRBV14, the J call TRBJ2-5; D remains unclear. This CDR3 contains 15 residues. The V gene's germline CDR1 is SGHDN and CDR2 FVKESK. V gave up 5 bases and J gave up 2 bases, with 15 bases separating them. CDR3 sequence: CASSDEQLSQETQYF. The DNA of the CDR3 is TGTGCCAGCAGCGACGAACAGCTGTCTCAAGAGACCCAGTACTTC.

The V call is TRBV7-6, the J call TRBJ2-3; TRBD2 aligns across 14 bases. The CDR3 is 20 amino acids. CDR1 and CDR2 (germline): SGHVS, FNYEAQ. Trimming removed 1 base from V and 1 base from J; junction bases left unmatched: 10. The CDR3 nucleotides are TGTGCCAGCAGCTTAGAGACTAGCGGGAGGGTCGCTTGGGGCACAGATACGCAGTATTTT. Amino acid sequence: CASSLETSGRVAWGTDTQYF.

This clone has a single count. This chain connects TRBV27 to TRBJ2-1; D is perhaps TRBD1 or TRBD2 (5 bases each). Germline lookup yields CDR1 MNHEY and CDR2 SMNVEV (reference sequence). The CDR3 loop spans 16 amino acids. Trimming stripped 0 bases from V and 6 bases from J, with 15 bases between. DNA of the CDR3: TGTGCCAGCAGTTTATCGGGCCAGGGAGTGGGCAATGAGCAGTTCTTC. It codes for CASSLSGQGVGNEQFF.

The J gene is TRBJ2-1, the V gene TRBV7-8; TRBD1 matches 7 bases. The J segment lost 0 bases and the V segment lost 5 bases, leaving 4 bases of the junction unmatched. CDR1 is SGHVS and CDR2 is FQNEAQ in the germline V gene. This CDR3 has 15 residues. The CDR3 DNA sequence: TGTGCCAGCAGCCGGGGACAGAGCTCCTACAATGAGCAGTTCTTC. This sequence encodes CASSRGQSSYNEQFF.

The genes are TRBV14 and TRBJ2-5; 7 bases line up with TRBD1. V shed 0 bases, J shed 5 bases, and the junction held 15 bases outside the gene matches. CDR1 is SGHDN, CDR2 FVKESK, per germline. The CDR3 is 18 amino acids. Here the CDR3 reads CASSQDKFCSGQNETQYF. CDR3 coding DNA: TGTGCCAGCAGCCAAGATAAGTTCTGTTCGGGACAGAATGAGACCCAGTACTTC.

The V gene is TRBV7-3, the J gene TRBJ2-7, with D perhaps TRBD1 (6 bases). The germline V gene encodes CDR1 SGHTA and CDR2 FQGTGA. This CDR3 spans 15 amino acids. The V and J ends lost 4 bases and 2 bases respectively, with 15 bases between them. The CDR3, as DNA: TGTGCCAGCAGCTCCGACAGGTTTGATACCTACGAGCAGTACTTC. Encoded protein: CASSSDRFDTYEQYF.

The chain carries TRBV10-2 and TRBJ2-2; 8 bases are shared with TRBD2. Per germline, CDR1 WSHSY and CDR2 SAAADI. The CDR3 sequence is 16 residues long. J lost 0 bases, V lost 6 bases, and 6 bases had no gene match. The CDR3 sequence: CASRLAVLANTGELFF. For the CDR3, the DNA is TGCGCCAGCAGACTAGCGGTTCTCGCGAACACCGGGGAGCTGTTTTTT.

V is TRBV5-1 and J is TRBJ2-3; D ambiguous. With 0 bases removed from V and 0 bases from J, the gap between germline ends came to 8 bases. Per the germline V gene, CDR1 is SGHRS and CDR2 is YFSETQ. The CDR3 is 15 amino acids. CDR3 region: CASSLGGYSTDTQYF. In nucleotides, the CDR3 is TGCGCCAGCAGCTTGGGTGGTTATAGCACAGATACGCAGTATTTT.

This chain links TRBV6-1 with TRBJ2-6, with D perhaps TRBD1 (6 bases). There are 17 residues in the CDR3. Germline CDR1 is MNHNS and CDR2 is SASEGT. Trimming stripped 3 bases from V and 4 bases from J, with 16 bases between. The CDR3 nucleotides are TGTGCCAGCAGTGAGGGACAATTGGCTCCCGGGGCCAACGTCCTGACTTTC. This translates into CASSEGQLAPGANVLTF.

J is TRBJ1-2 and V is TRBV19, with 9 bases identical to TRBD1. The germline gives CDR1 LNHDA, CDR2 SQIVND (reference sequence). CDR3 size: 18 residues. V trimming: 6 bases; J trimming: 0 bases; junction bases outside the gene matches: 14. This CDR3 is CASRFRRTGAEANYGYTF. CDR3 nucleotide sequence: TGTGCCAGTAGATTTCGAAGGACAGGGGCCGAAGCTAACTATGGCTACACCTTC.

This sequence joins TRBV27 and TRBJ1-6, with TRBD1 matching over 8 bases. This CDR3 is built from 18 residues. Germline V gene lookup returns CDR1 MNHEY and CDR2 SMNVEV (reference sequence). V was pared by 7 bases and J by 0 bases, with 11 bases of the junction left unmatched. For the CDR3, the DNA is TGTGCCAGCACCAAACTCGGACAGGGAGGCTCCTATAATTCACCCCTCCACTTT. This gives the protein CASTKLGQGGSYNSPLHF.

The chain joins TRBV7-3 to TRBJ2-1; TRBD2 agrees at 12 bases. This CDR3 contains 15 residues. Germline-derived CDR1 and CDR2 are SGHTA and FQGTGA. V trimming: 5 bases; J trimming: 8 bases; junction bases outside the gene matches: 7. The CDR3 here is CASSPRTSGAHEQFF. CDR3 bases: TGTGCCAGCAGCCCCCGGACTAGCGGGGCTCATGAGCAGTTCTTC.

The rearrangement uses TRBV19 and TRBJ2-1; 13 bases fit TRBD2. This CDR3 spans 17 amino acids. V was pared by 0 bases and J by 7 bases, with 6 bases of the junction left unmatched. Per the germline V gene, CDR1 is LNHDA and CDR2 is SQIVND (reference sequence). The CDR3 is CASSIDGGLAGLNEQFF. The CDR3 bases are TGTGCCAGTAGTATAGATGGGGGACTAGCGGGGTTAAATGAGCAGTTCTTC.

This chain joins TRBV5-1 and TRBJ1-1; tentatively, D is TRBD1 (5 bases). V was clipped by 2 bases and J by 6 bases, with 14 bases between them. This CDR3 comprises 14 residues. Germline CDR1 is SGHRS and CDR2 is YFSETQ. DNA for the CDR3: TGCGCCAGCAGCTTTAGCAGGGAGGGCCCTGAAGCTTTCTTT. Translated: CASSFSREGPEAFF.